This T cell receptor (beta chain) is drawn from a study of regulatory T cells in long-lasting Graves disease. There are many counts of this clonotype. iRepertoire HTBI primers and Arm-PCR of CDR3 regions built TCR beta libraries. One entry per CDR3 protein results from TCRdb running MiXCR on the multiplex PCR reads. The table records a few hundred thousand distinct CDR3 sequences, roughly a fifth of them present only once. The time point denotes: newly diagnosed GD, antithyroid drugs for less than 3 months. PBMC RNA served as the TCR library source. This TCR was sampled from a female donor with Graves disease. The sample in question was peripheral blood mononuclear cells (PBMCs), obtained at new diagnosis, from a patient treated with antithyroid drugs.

The DNA of the CDR3 is TGTGCCAGCAGCTCCCCGCTCAAGGACGTCACAGATACGCAGTATTTT. It codes for CASSSPLKDVTDTQYF. The chain combines TRBV7-6 with TRBJ2-3, with D uncertain. Germline CDR1 SGHVS, CDR2 FNYEAQ. Trimming cost V 4 bases and J 2 bases, with 16 bases left between them. CDR3 size: 16 residues.